Below are 21 T cell receptor beta chains sequenced from a single sample in a study of shared clonotypes between healthy human individuals. Method: immunoSEQ multiplex PCR; TCRdb's copy keeps in-frame clones and lacks some. In the table there are over a million clones, about 96% of which are singletons. Sample: naive CD4+ T cells sorted from blood. Subset noted: CD45RA+ positively selected. The receptors were gathered from a man younger than 40 in good health.

The gene calls are TRBV5-4 and TRBJ2-5, with D uncertain. Trimming took off 2 bases at V and 3 bases at J, with 17 bases between the two ends. The CDR3 covers 16 residues. Germline CDR1 is SGHNT and CDR2 is YYREEE (reference sequence). The CDR3 loop reads CASSFPSAASKETQYF. CDR3 nucleotide sequence: TGTGCCAGCAGCTTCCCGTCAGCAGCCTCAAAAGAGACCCAGTACTTC.

The chain employs TRBV28 and TRBJ1-2; TRBD1 might be the D (6 bases). Trimming stripped 3 bases from V and 5 bases from J, with 13 bases between. CDR1 is MDHEN, CDR2 SYDVKM, per germline. This CDR3 spans 14 amino acids. CDR3 sequence reads: CASSLETGDYGYTF. The CDR3 DNA reads TGTGCCAGCAGTTTGGAGACAGGAGATTATGGCTACACCTTC.

The chain is built from TRBV5-4 and TRBJ2-7, with D possibly being TRBD2 (6 bases). Germline assignment: CDR1 SGHNT and CDR2 YYREEE (reference sequence). The CDR3 loop spans 17 amino acids. V lost 5 bases to trimming and J lost 4 bases, with 25 bases between them. CDR3 protein: CASRSVWSSGILYEQYF. The CDR3, as DNA: TGTGCCAGCAGGTCAGTCTGGAGTAGCGGCATTTTATACGAGCAGTACTTC.

The CDR3 region is CASSQAFKQGISGNTIYF. The CDR3 nucleotides read TGCGCCAGCAGCCAAGCTTTTAAACAGGGAATCTCTGGAAACACCATATATTTT. The chain carries TRBV4-3 and TRBJ1-3, with D possibly matching TRBD1 (6 bases). Trimming removed 1 base at V and 0 bases at J, with 16 bases between. Germline V gives CDR1 LGHNA, CDR2 YSLEER. This CDR3 has 18 amino acids.

The chain is built from TRBV6-5 and TRBJ2-2; TRBD1 might be the D (6 bases). The V gene lost 0 bases and the J gene lost 2 bases, with 10 bases spanning the gap. Germline V gene sequence: CDR1 MNHEY, CDR2 SVGAGI. The CDR3 runs to 16 residues. The chain's CDR3 is CASSYSPGQNTGELFF. Here the CDR3 DNA reads TGTGCCAGCAGTTACTCGCCGGGACAAAACACCGGGGAGCTGTTTTTT.

This clone was seen only once. This chain connects TRBV14 to TRBJ2-5, with unresolved D. From germline, CDR1 is SGHDN and CDR2 FVKESK. This CDR3 has 14 residues. V was clipped by 8 bases and J by 2 bases, with 15 bases between them. The CDR3 spells CASSLAGAQETQYF. In DNA form, the CDR3 reads TGTGCCAGCTCCCTCGCAGGAGCACAAGAGACCCAGTACTTC.

The chain links TRBV7-2 to TRBJ2-5; D possibly corresponds to TRBD1 (6 bases). Looked up from germline, CDR1 is SGHTA and CDR2 is FQGNSA. The CDR3 sequence is 14 residues long. V lost 5 bases, J lost 7 bases, and 17 bases lay in between. CDR3 sequence reads: CASSNPGTLGTQYF. The CDR3 region has the DNA TGTGCCAGCAGCAACCCCGGGACATTGGGGACCCAGTACTTC.

The J gene is TRBJ2-7, the V gene TRBV6-6; tentative D call: TRBD1 (5 bases). CDR1 is MNHNY and CDR2 is SVGAGI in the germline V gene (reference sequence). The CDR3 runs to 15 residues. The V end was cut by 8 bases, the J end by 1 base, with 18 bases between. CDR3 residues: CASYRSRDFSYEQYF. The CDR3 nucleotides read TGTGCCAGCTACCGATCCAGGGATTTTTCCTACGAGCAGTACTTC.

The count of this clone is one. The chain carries TRBV9 and TRBJ1-1, with D hard to call. The V gene's germline CDR1 is SGDLS and CDR2 YYNGEE. CDR3 length: 16 residues. V dropped 4 bases and J dropped 1 base, with 17 bases sitting between them. The CDR3 nucleotides are TGTGCCAGCAGCCCATACCCAGTGCTGACGAACACTGAAGCTTTCTTT. Its protein product is CASSPYPVLTNTEAFF.

This clone was detected once. The chain has TRBV6-5 and TRBJ2-7; either TRBD1 or TRBD2 may fit D (7 bases each). V lost 7 bases, J lost 7 bases, and 11 bases lay in between. This CDR3 has 11 residues. CDR1 MNHEY and CDR2 SVGAGI come from the germline V gene. CDR3 residues: CASNQGGEQYF. The CDR3 DNA follows: TGTGCCAGCAACCAGGGGGGGGAGCAGTACTTC.

This chain links TRBV7-8 with TRBJ2-7; 12 nucleotides line up with TRBD2. Germline V gives CDR1 SGHVS, CDR2 FQNEAQ. This CDR3 contains 16 residues. Trimming cost V 5 bases and J 7 bases; bases outside gene matches: 12. CDR3 in amino acids: CASSPRTSGEPDEQYF. The CDR3 DNA follows: TGTGCCAGCAGCCCTAGGACTAGCGGGGAGCCGGATGAGCAGTACTTC.

The chain combines TRBV12-5 with TRBJ1-1; D gene ambiguous. The CDR3 covers 13 residues. Between the trimmed V and J ends, which lost 1 base and 1 base, there was a span of 4 bases. Germline V gene data show CDR1 as LGHNT and CDR2 as FRNRAP. The CDR3 nucleotides are TGTGCTAGTGGTTTGGAACAGAACACTGAAGCTTTCTTT. This sequence encodes CASGLEQNTEAFF.

The chain employs TRBV19 and TRBJ2-2; possibly TRBD2 for D (5 bases). CDR3 length equals 16 residues. Germline-derived CDR1 and CDR2 are LNHDA and SQIVND (reference sequence). V lost 0 bases to trimming and J lost 7 bases, with 15 bases between them. The CDR3 bases are TGTGCCAGTAGTATAGATAGTTGGACGGAGGACGGGGAGCTGTTTTTT. Translation gives CASSIDSWTEDGELFF.

The V gene is TRBV18, the J gene TRBJ2-1; TRBD2 matches at 8 bases. Unmatched junction bases numbered 13, after V lost 2 bases and J lost 7 bases. This CDR3 region has 17 residues. Germline CDR1 is KGHSH and CDR2 is LQKENI. CDR3 sequence: CASSPRGLAGRANEQFF. CDR3 coding DNA: TGTGCCAGCTCACCAAGAGGACTAGCCGGGAGGGCAAATGAGCAGTTCTTC.

In this sample, this clone turned up once. The chain combines TRBV19 with TRBJ1-1, with D unresolved. Germline V CDR1 and CDR2: LNHDA, SQIVND (reference sequence). The CDR3 is 16 residues long. Between the trimmed V and J ends, which lost 5 bases and 1 base, there was a span of 17 bases. The chain's CDR3 is CASSPPPVWANTEAFF. The DNA for the CDR3 is TGTGCCAGTAGTCCCCCTCCGGTGTGGGCGAACACTGAAGCTTTCTTT.

V and J are TRBV5-1 and TRBJ2-1; possible D gene TRBD2, 7 bases. Trimming removed 0 bases from V and 6 bases from J, with 13 bases in between. The V gene's germline CDR1 is SGHRS and CDR2 YFSETQ. The CDR3 is 15 amino acids. CDR3 sequence (DNA): TGCGCCAGCAGCTTGGATGGGGGGGCAACCAATGAGCAGTTCTTC. Translated: CASSLDGGATNEQFF.

V usage is TRBV4-3 and J usage is TRBJ2-3; a possible D gene is TRBD1 (6 bases). The germline V and J ends were trimmed by 3 bases and 2 bases, with 9 bases remaining between them. Germline CDR1 is LGHNA and CDR2 is YSLEER. The CDR3 totals 14 residues. The CDR3 DNA sequence: TGCGCCAGCAGCCAGACAGGTTACACAGATACGCAGTATTTT. Its protein is CASSQTGYTDTQYF.

The CDR3 DNA sequence: TGTGCCACCAGCAGAGGCAAAGCTCAAGAGACCCAGTACTTC. Residues: CATSRGKAQETQYF. The chain recombines TRBV15 with TRBJ2-5; D is unclear. V shed 1 base and J shed 2 bases, with 8 bases lying between them. The CDR3 covers 14 residues. Germline lookup yields CDR1 LNHNV and CDR2 YYDKDF (reference sequence). Together with reference TRBV15 and TRBJ2-5, the CDR3 gives the full variable domain: DAMVIQNPRYQVTQFGKPVTLSCSQTLNHNVMYWYQQKSSQAPKLLFHYYDKDFNNEADTPDNFQSRRPNTSFCFLDIRSPGLGDTAMYLCATSRGKAQETQYFGPGTRLLVL.

This chain links TRBV27 with TRBJ2-1; TRBD2 is a possible D gene (6 bases). The CDR3 loop spans 15 amino acids. Trimming took 5 bases from V and 0 from J, leaving 11 bases between them. CDR1 and CDR2 (germline): MNHEY, SMNVEV (reference sequence). The CDR3 loop is CASSQQRASYNEQFF. Written as DNA, the CDR3 is TGTGCCAGCAGTCAGCAGCGGGCCTCCTACAATGAGCAGTTCTTC.

This rearrangement joins TRBV9 to TRBJ2-7, with TRBD1 as a possible D gene (7 bases). Germline V gives CDR1 SGDLS, CDR2 YYNGEE. V lost 1 base, J lost 5 bases, and 13 bases lay in between. This CDR3 has 14 amino acids. In DNA form, the CDR3 reads TGTGCCAGCAGCGTAATGGCAGGGGGGAACGAGCAGTACTTC. Translation gives CASSVMAGGNEQYF. The full variable domain, in which reference TRBV9 and TRBJ2-7 provide the parts outside the CDR3, is DSGVTQTPKHLITATGQRVTLRCSPRSGDLSVYWYQQSLDQGLQFLIQYYNGEERAKGNILERFSAQQFPDLHSELNLSSLELGDSALYFCASSVMAGGNEQYFGPGTRLTVT.

J is TRBJ1-1 and V is TRBV11-3, with TRBD1 identical over 9 bases. The CDR3 is 14 residues long. After removal of 5 bases from V and 1 base from J, the junction contained 2 bases not matched to a gene. Germline V gene lookup returns CDR1 SGHNT and CDR2 YENEEA. Here the CDR3 reads CASSQGQGNTEAFF. CDR3 nucleotide sequence: TGTGCCAGCAGCCAGGGACAGGGGAACACTGAAGCTTTCTTT.